This note documents a single TCR beta chain sequence. Its specificity is unknown. Germline V gene data show CDR1 as LGHNA and CDR2 as YSLEER. The CDR3 extends over 14 amino acids. V gave up 3 bases and J gave up 6 bases, with 12 bases separating them. RNA totalling about 0.45 to 1 ug underwent reverse transcription with random hexamers. TCR beta CDR3 was amplified by immunoSEQ covering 54 Vbeta and 13 Jbeta. From the immunoSEQ multiplex PCR reads, TCRdb called clonotypes with MiXCR, one entry per CDR3 protein. The data show more than 85,000 distinct CDR3 sequences, around 94% seen once. This sample is part of a study of CD8 T cells in Susac syndrome. Study results and limitations: Expansion of clones was not seen in the CD4+ T cell repertoires of Susac syndrome.

The receptor's source is a human donor with Susac syndrome. Sequencing was done on a sample of CD4+ T cells from PBMCs. The chain recombines TRBV4-3 with TRBJ2-1; no reliable D call. In nucleotides, the CDR3 is TGCGCCAGCAGCCAGGGTCCGGGTGCCAATGAGCAGTTCTTC. It is translated as CASSQGPGANEQFF.